The 17 T cell receptor beta chains given below trace back to one sample, sequenced in a study of T-cell reconstitution after alpha-beta-depleted transplantation in children. A TCRbeta library incorporating unique molecular identifiers was prepared. TCRdb analysed the PCR reads with MiXCR anew, one entry per CDR3 protein. The table shows thousands of distinct CDR3 sequences, with roughly 24% occurring only once. This specimen was PBMCs, mostly from graft donor cells, taken 60 days after TCRalphabeta/CD19-depleted stem cell transplant. These receptors all come from a male patient between 2 and 15 years old who had a stem cell transplant for acute lymphoblastic leukemia, so the T cells may come from the graft donor.

On this clonotype: No conserved phenylalanine or tryptophan is present at the end of the CDR3, so a read error is the likely explanation. The rearrangement links TRBV7-9 to TRBJ2-1; a weak D match, TRBD1 (6 bases). CDR1 and CDR2 from the germline V gene are SEHNR and FQNEAQ (reference sequence). The V gene lost 10 bases and the J gene lost 7 bases, with 17 bases spanning the gap. This CDR3 is built from 13 residues. CDR3 loop: CATDRARGNEQFS. The DNA for the CDR3 is TGTGCCACCGATAGGGCGAGGGGGAATGAGCAGTTCTCC.

This chain links TRBV25-1 with TRBJ2-2; TRBD1 might be the D (6 bases). There are 17 residues in the CDR3. V dropped 3 bases and J dropped 4 bases, with 18 bases sitting between them. Germline CDR1 reads MGHDK; CDR2 reads SYGVNS. DNA of the CDR3: TGTGCCAGCAGTGACATAAGGACAGTTGTCGGCACCGGGGAGCTGTTTTTT. This gives the protein CASSDIRTVVGTGELFF. The full variable domain, in which reference TRBV25-1 and TRBJ2-2 provide the parts outside the CDR3, is EADIYQTPRYLVIGTGKKITLECSQTMGHDKMYWYQQDPGMELHLIHYSYGVNSTEKGDLSSESTVSRIRTEHFPLTLESARPSHTSQYLCASSDIRTVVGTGELFFGEGSRLTVL.

This clonotype has a count of ten or more. The J gene is TRBJ2-3, the V gene TRBV5-5; 8 nucleotides line up with TRBD2. This CDR3 has 12 residues. The V gene's germline CDR1 is SGHKS and CDR2 YYEKEE (reference sequence). The junction had 3 bases not matched to a gene; V was cut back by 3 bases and J by 9 bases. CDR3 DNA sequence: TGTGCCAGCAGCTCGTTAGCGGGAACGCAGTATTTT. This translates into CASSSLAGTQYF.

This clonotype is labeled medium-sized (0.01 to 0.1%). The gene calls are TRBV24-1 and TRBJ2-5, with TRBD1 identical over 10 bases. J gave up 4 bases and V 6 bases, and 7 bases lay outside the gene matches. Germline assignment: CDR1 KGHDR and CDR2 SFDVKD. The CDR3 contains 15 residues. DNA for the CDR3: TGTGCCACCAGTTATCCGACAGGGGGCGTAGAGACCCAGTACTTC. As protein: CATSYPTGGVETQYF.

This clonotype was observed many times. The genes are TRBV6-2 or TRBV6-3 and TRBJ1-4; D is uncertain. The germline V gene has CDR1 MNHEY and CDR2 SVGEGT. Trimming took off 7 bases at V and 4 bases at J, with 16 bases between the two ends. CDR3 length equals 15 residues. The CDR3 is CASKRIQLINEKLFF. The CDR3 region has the DNA TGTGCCAGCAAACGGATCCAGCTAATTAATGAAAAACTGTTTTTT.

The V gene is TRBV12-3 or TRBV12-4, the J gene TRBJ2-1; 7 bases agree with TRBD2. CDR3 length equals 14 residues. V shed 6 bases, J shed 9 bases, and the junction held 11 bases outside the gene matches. The CDR3 protein is CASSAPREGAEQFF. The CDR3, as DNA: TGTGCCAGCAGCGCCCCCAGGGAGGGAGCTGAGCAGTTCTTC.

In its sample, this clonotype was seen many times. The chain links TRBV7-9 to TRBJ2-3; 7 nucleotides agree with TRBD2. V gave up 7 bases and J gave up 6 bases; unmatched junction bases: 10. The CDR3 runs to 14 residues. Germline CDR1 is SEHNR and CDR2 is FQNEAQ (reference sequence). CDR3 region: CASTGRWPGDTQYF. The DNA of the CDR3 is TGTGCCAGCACCGGGAGGTGGCCGGGCGATACGCAGTATTTT.

V gene TRBV11-2 combines with J gene TRBJ2-2; a weak D match, TRBD1 (5 bases). Germline CDR1 and CDR2: SGHAT and FQNNGV. V was trimmed by 4 bases and J by 6 bases, leaving 12 bases between them. The CDR3 length is 14 residues. The CDR3 DNA reads as TGTGCCAGCAGCTATATCAGGGTCGCCGGGGAGCTGTTTTTT. Its translation is CASSYIRVAGELFF.

The sample holds many counts of this clonotype. V and J are TRBV7-9 and TRBJ1-3; D uncertain. The germline gives CDR1 SEHNR, CDR2 FQNEAQ (reference sequence). The CDR3 covers 16 residues. Trimming cost V 1 base and J 3 bases, with 13 bases left between them. DNA for the CDR3: TGTGCCAGCAGCTTAGGGTCGAGGGCAATTGGAAACACCATATATTTT. It codes for CASSLGSRAIGNTIYF. The variable domain in full, completed from reference TRBV7-9 and TRBJ1-3, reads DTGVSQNPRHKITKRGQNVTFRCDPISEHNRLYWYRQTLGQGPEFLTYFQNEAQLEKSRLLSDRFSAERPKGSFSTLEIQRTEQGDSAMYLCASSLGSRAIGNTIYFGEGSWLTVV.

This clonotype was observed at least ten times. V gene TRBV5-6 combines with J gene TRBJ2-7; tentative D call: TRBD2 (6 bases). The V gene lost 4 bases and the J gene lost 6 bases, with 14 bases spanning the gap. CDR3 length: 13 amino acids. Germline CDR1 SGHDT, CDR2 YYEEEE. CDR3 sequence reads: CASSPGGRGEQYF. CDR3 DNA sequence: TGTGCCAGCAGCCCCGGTGGGCGGGGCGAGCAGTACTTC.

The chain links TRBV6-2 or TRBV6-3 to TRBJ1-2; weak D call: TRBD1 (5 bases). Deletions cut 7 bases from V and 7 bases from J, with 19 bases between. This CDR3 has 14 amino acids. Germline values: CDR1 MNHEY, CDR2 SVGEGT. CDR3 loop: CASTSVLSGTGYTF. The CDR3 bases are TGTGCCAGCACAAGTGTCCTTTCGGGGACTGGCTACACCTTC.

The sample holds many counts of this clonotype. The V gene is TRBV12-3 or TRBV12-4, the J gene TRBJ1-2, with D possibly matching TRBD1 (5 bases). Trimming took off 2 bases at V and 3 bases at J, with 10 bases between the two ends. CDR3 length equals 14 residues. CDR3 in DNA: TGTGCCAGCAGTTTAACCGGGGGTGACTATGGCTACACCTTC. Amino acids: CASSLTGGDYGYTF.

This clonotype was found many times. The chain has TRBV20-1 and TRBJ2-3, with TRBD2 identical over 13 bases. Unmatched junction bases numbered 9, after V lost 4 bases and J lost 2 bases. Germline lookup yields CDR1 DFQATT and CDR2 SNEGSKA (reference sequence). This CDR3 has 17 amino acids. CDR3 sequence: CSAIPGLAGKFTDTQYF. The CDR3 DNA is TGCAGTGCTATTCCGGGACTAGCGGGAAAGTTCACAGATACGCAGTATTTT.

The sample holds many counts of this clonotype. The genes are TRBV28 and TRBJ2-5; 9 bases are shared with TRBD2. This CDR3 spans 15 amino acids. J was trimmed by 1 base and V by 2 bases; bases with no gene match: 2. The germline CDR1 and CDR2 sequences are MDHEN and SYDVKM. This CDR3 reads CASSLPTSGQETQYF. For the CDR3, the DNA is TGTGCCAGCAGTTTACCGACTAGCGGCCAAGAGACCCAGTACTTC.

This clonotype has a count of ten or more. The chain uses TRBV18 and TRBJ1-2, with 9 bases aligning to TRBD1. CDR1 is KGHSH, CDR2 LQKENI, per germline. The CDR3 totals 14 residues. The CDR3 protein is CAAATGDRVVGYTF. The DNA for the CDR3 is TGTGCAGCAGCCACAGGGGACAGGGTTGTAGGCTACACCTTC.

V gene TRBV7-2 combines with J gene TRBJ2-5; unclear D gene. Germline-derived CDR1 and CDR2 are SGHTA and FQGNSA. CDR3 length equals 11 residues. The germline V and J ends were trimmed by 6 bases and 5 bases, with 7 bases remaining between them. This chain's CDR3 is CASSPQETQYF. The CDR3 DNA is TGTGCCAGCAGTCCTCAGGAGACCCAGTACTTC.

The table lists this clonotype with many counts. The rearrangement joins TRBV7-9 to TRBJ2-1, with 14 bases matching TRBD2. The germline V gene encodes CDR1 SEHNR and CDR2 FQNEAQ (reference sequence). CDR3 size: 15 residues. The ends lost 5 bases at V and 8 bases at J; junction bases unmatched: 5. In DNA form, the CDR3 reads TGTGCCAGCAGCCTGACTAGCGGGAGGGCCTATGAGCAGTTCTTC. Encoded protein: CASSLTSGRAYEQFF. The whole variable domain, remainder taken from reference TRBV7-9 and TRBJ2-1, is DTGVSQNPRHKITKRGQNVTFRCDPISEHNRLYWYRQTLGQGPEFLTYFQNEAQLEKSRLLSDRFSAERPKGSFSTLEIQRTEQGDSAMYLCASSLTSGRAYEQFFGPGTRLTVL.